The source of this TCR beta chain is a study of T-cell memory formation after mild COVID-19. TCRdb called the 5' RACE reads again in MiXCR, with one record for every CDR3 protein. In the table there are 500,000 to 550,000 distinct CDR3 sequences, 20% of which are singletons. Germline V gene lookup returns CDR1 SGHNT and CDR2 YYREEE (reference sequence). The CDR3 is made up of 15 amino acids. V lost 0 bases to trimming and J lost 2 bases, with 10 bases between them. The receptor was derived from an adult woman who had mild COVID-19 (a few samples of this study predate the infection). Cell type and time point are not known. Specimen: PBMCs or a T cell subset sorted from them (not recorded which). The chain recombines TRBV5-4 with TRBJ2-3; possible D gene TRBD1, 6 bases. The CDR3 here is CASSLDRANTDTQYF. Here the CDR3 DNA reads TGTGCCAGCAGCTTGGACAGGGCAAACACAGATACGCAGTATTTT.